This T cell receptor (beta chain) is from a study of blood T cell repertoires in COVID-19. Turning to the study itself: Acute and convalescent COVID-19 specimens originated in the United States, Italy and Spain.

The repertoire was sequenced with immunoSEQ multiplex PCR; TCRdb's copy has only in-frame clones and lacks some. The sample yields about 160,000 clones, about 80% seen once. This clone was seen only a few times. The origin of this receptor is an elderly woman with acute or convalescent COVID-19. The sequencing sample was made of peripheral blood.

In nucleotides, the CDR3 is TGTGCCAGCAGCTTAGTCCAAGACTACGAAGCTTTCTTT. Translated: CASSLVQDYEAFF. The V and J genes are TRBV11-2 and TRBJ1-1; D is uncertain. There are 13 residues in the CDR3. V was clipped by 1 base and J by 8 bases, with 11 bases between them. Germline V lookup: CDR1 SGHAT, CDR2 FQNNGV.